This T cell receptor (beta chain) was documented in a study of blood T cell repertoires in COVID-19. TCRdb keeps only in-frame clones here, not all; method: immunoSEQ multiplex PCR. The table lists under 250,000 clones, 70% to 90% of them singletons. Trimming removed 7 bases at V and 2 bases at J, with 11 bases between. The CDR3 runs 14 residues. Germline CDR1 is SNHLY and CDR2 is FYNNEI. This clone was picked up a small number of times. The genes are TRBV2 and TRBJ2-2; D possibly corresponds to TRBD2 (6 bases). This clonotype was sampled from a man in his thirties or forties who had recovered from COVID-19. The specimen sequenced was PBMCs or T cells enriched from blood (not recorded which). The CDR3 DNA reads as TGTGCCAGCATTGTACTAGCAAACACCGGGGAGCTGTTTTTT. Encoded protein: CASIVLANTGELFF.